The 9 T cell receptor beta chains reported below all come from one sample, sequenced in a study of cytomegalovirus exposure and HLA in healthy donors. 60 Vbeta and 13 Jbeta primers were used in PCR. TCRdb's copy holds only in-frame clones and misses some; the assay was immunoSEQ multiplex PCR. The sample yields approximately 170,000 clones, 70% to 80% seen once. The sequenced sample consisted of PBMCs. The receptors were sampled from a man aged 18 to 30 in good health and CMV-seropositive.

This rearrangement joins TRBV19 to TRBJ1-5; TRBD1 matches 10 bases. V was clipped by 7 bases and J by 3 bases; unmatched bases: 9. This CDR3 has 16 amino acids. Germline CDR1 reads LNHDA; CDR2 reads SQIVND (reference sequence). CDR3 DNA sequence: TGTGCCAGTATCGAAGGGGGACAGGGGATCAATCAGCCCCAGCATTTT. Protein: CASIEGGQGINQPQHF.

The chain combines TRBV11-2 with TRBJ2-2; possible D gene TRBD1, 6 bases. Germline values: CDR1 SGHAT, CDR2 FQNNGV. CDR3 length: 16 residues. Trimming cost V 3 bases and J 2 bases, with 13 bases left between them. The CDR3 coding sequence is TGTGCCAGCAGCTTCCTCGGGACATACAACACCGGGGAGCTGTTTTTT. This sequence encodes CASSFLGTYNTGELFF.

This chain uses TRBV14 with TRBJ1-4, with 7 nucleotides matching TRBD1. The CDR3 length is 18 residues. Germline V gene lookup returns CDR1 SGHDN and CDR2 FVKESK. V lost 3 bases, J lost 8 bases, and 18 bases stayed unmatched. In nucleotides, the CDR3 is TGTGCCAGCAGCCAGCCCGGGACAGCTACTTATCCGCGAGAAAAACTGTTTTTT. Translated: CASSQPGTATYPREKLFF.

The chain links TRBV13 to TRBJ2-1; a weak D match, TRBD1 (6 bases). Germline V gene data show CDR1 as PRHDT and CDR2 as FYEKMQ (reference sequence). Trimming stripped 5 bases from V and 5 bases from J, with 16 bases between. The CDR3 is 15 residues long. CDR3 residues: CASSRRIQGHNEQFF. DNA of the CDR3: TGTGCCAGCAGCCGGAGAATACAGGGTCACAATGAGCAGTTCTTC.

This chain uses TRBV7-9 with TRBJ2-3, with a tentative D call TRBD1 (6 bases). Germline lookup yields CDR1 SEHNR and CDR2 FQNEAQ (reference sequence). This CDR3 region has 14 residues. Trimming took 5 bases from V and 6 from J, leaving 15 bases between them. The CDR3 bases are TGTGCCAGCAGCGGACAGCCAAACACGGATACGCAGTATTTT. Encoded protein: CASSGQPNTDTQYF.

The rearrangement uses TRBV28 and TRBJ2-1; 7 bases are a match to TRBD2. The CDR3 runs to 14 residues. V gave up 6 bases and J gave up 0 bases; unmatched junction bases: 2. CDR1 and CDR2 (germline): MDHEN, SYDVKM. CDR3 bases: TGTGCCAGCAGCCGGACTAGCTCCTACAATGAGCAGTTCTTC. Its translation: CASSRTSSYNEQFF.

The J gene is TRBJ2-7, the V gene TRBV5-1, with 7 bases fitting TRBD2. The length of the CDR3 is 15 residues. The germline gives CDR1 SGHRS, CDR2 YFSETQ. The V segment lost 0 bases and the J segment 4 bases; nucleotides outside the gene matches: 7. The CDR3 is CASSLGSGFRYEQYF. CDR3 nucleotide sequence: TGCGCCAGCAGCTTGGGTAGCGGGTTTAGATACGAGCAGTACTTC.

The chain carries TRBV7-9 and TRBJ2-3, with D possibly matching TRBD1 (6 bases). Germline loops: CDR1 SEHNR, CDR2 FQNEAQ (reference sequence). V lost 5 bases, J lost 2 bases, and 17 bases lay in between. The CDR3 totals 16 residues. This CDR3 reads CASSDRDKHYTDTQYF. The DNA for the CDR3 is TGTGCCAGCAGCGATCGGGACAAACATTACACAGATACGCAGTATTTT.

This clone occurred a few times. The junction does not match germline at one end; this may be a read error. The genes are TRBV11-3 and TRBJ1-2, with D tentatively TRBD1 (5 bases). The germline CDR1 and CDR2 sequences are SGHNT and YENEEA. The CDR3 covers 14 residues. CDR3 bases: TGTGCCAGCAGCTTAGATCCCTCGGGGGACCGACTAGTATTC. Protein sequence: CASSLDPSGDRLVF.